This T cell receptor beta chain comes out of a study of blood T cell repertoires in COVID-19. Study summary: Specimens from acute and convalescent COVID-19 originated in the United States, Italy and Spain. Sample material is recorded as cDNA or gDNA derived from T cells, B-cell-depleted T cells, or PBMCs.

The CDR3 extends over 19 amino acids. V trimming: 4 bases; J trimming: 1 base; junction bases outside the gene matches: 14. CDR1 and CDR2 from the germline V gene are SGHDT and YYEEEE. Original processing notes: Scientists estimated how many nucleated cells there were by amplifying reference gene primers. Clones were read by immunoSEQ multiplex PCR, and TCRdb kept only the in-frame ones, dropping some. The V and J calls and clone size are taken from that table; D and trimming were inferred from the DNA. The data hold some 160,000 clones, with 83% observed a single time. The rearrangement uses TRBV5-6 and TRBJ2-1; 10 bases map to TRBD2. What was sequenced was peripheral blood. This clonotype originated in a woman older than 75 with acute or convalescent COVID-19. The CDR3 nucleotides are TGTGCCAGCAGCCGCCCACTACAGCGGGGGGGCCGTTCCTACAATGAGCAGTTCTTC. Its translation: CASSRPLQRGGRSYNEQFF.